The 21 T cell receptor beta chains reported below all come from one sample, sequenced in a study of cytomegalovirus exposure and HLA in healthy donors. The primer mix had 60 Vbeta and 13 Jbeta primers. Here immunoSEQ multiplex PCR was the method, and the copy in TCRdb shows in-frame clones only, minus some. The sample totals around 200,000 clones. What was sequenced was PBMCs. The receptors were gathered from a woman under 30 in good health and CMV-seropositive.

This chain links TRBV7-8 with TRBJ1-1; D gene unclear. Germline CDR1 SGHVS, CDR2 FQNEAQ. The CDR3 is 15 amino acids. Trimming took 5 bases from V and 0 from J, leaving 13 bases between them. Written as DNA, the CDR3 is TGTGCCAGCAGCCTAAAAAGACTCATGAACACTGAAGCTTTCTTT. This encodes CASSLKRLMNTEAFF.

The V gene is TRBV7-2, the J gene TRBJ2-7; 7 bases match TRBD1. The CDR3 consists of 15 residues. V shed 4 bases, J shed 2 bases, and the junction held 8 bases outside the gene matches. Germline CDR1 is SGHTA and CDR2 is FQGNSA. DNA of the CDR3: TGTGCCAGCAGCTCGAGAAGAACAGGGGCCTACGAGCAGTACTTC. Its protein is CASSSRRTGAYEQYF.

The chain joins TRBV5-1 to TRBJ2-5, with 7 bases lining up with TRBD2. Per the germline V gene, CDR1 is SGHRS and CDR2 is YFSETQ. The J segment lost 0 bases and the V segment lost 4 bases, leaving 6 bases of the junction unmatched. The CDR3 loop spans 15 amino acids. CDR3 protein: CASSVILADQETQYF. Written as DNA, the CDR3 is TGCGCCAGCAGCGTAATCCTAGCGGACCAAGAGACCCAGTACTTC.

CDR3 sequence (DNA): TGTGCCAGCAGCCAAGGACTAGCGGGTGAGACCCAGTACTTC. It yields the protein CASSQGLAGETQYF. V is TRBV4-2 and J is TRBJ2-5, with 10 bases identical to TRBD2. The CDR3 covers 14 residues. V trimming: 1 base; J trimming: 5 bases; junction bases outside the gene matches: 1. CDR1 is LGHNA, CDR2 YNFKEQ, per germline.

The V call is TRBV18, the J call TRBJ2-4; the match to TRBD1 covers 9 bases. With V trimmed by 6 bases and J by 13 bases, 10 bases remained unmatched. Germline CDR1 is KGHSH and CDR2 is LQKENI. This CDR3 contains 13 residues. Written as DNA, the CDR3 is TGTGCCAGCTCCTCGTATACCGACAGGGGGCAGTACTTC. Translated: CASSSYTDRGQYF.

The chain links TRBV9 to TRBJ2-5; 7 positions match TRBD2. CDR1 SGDLS and CDR2 YYNGEE come from the germline V gene. With 3 bases clipped from V and 5 bases from J, the junction kept 16 bases outside the gene matches. This CDR3 comprises 17 residues. The CDR3 here is CASSANAAGREEETQYF. The CDR3 DNA sequence: TGTGCCAGCAGCGCCAATGCGGCAGGGAGGGAAGAGGAGACCCAGTACTTC.

The V and J genes are TRBV15 and TRBJ2-7; a possible D gene is TRBD1 (6 bases). This CDR3 has 16 amino acids. Trimming shortened V by 0 bases and J by 5 bases, and 17 bases separated the two germline ends. Per germline, CDR1 LNHNV and CDR2 YYDKDF (reference sequence). Written as DNA, the CDR3 is TGTGCCACCAGCAGAGATCCTGACAGGCCCAGGGACGAGCAGTACTTC. This encodes CATSRDPDRPRDEQYF.

The V and J genes are TRBV5-1 and TRBJ1-4; 10 positions match TRBD1. Germline CDR1 is SGHRS and CDR2 is YFSETQ. CDR3 length: 14 amino acids. Trimming removed 7 bases from V and 4 bases from J; junction bases left unmatched: 4. CDR3 residues: CASGGTGVNEKLFF. As DNA, the CDR3 is TGCGCCAGCGGAGGGACAGGGGTTAATGAAAAACTGTTTTTT.

J is TRBJ2-3 and V is TRBV5-1; D is unclear. CDR1 and CDR2 from the germline V gene are SGHRS and YFSETQ. The V gene lost 2 bases and the J gene lost 0 bases, with 13 bases spanning the gap. CDR3 size: 16 residues. The CDR3 loop is CASSLTSGFSTDTQYF. CDR3 nucleotide sequence: TGCGCCAGCAGCTTAACGAGTGGTTTTAGCACAGATACGCAGTATTTT.

The rearrangement uses TRBV10-3 and TRBJ1-1; TRBD1 is a possible D gene (5 bases). V shed 4 bases and J shed 1 base, with 10 bases lying between them. Germline V gene sequence: CDR1 ENHRY, CDR2 SYGVKD. The CDR3 spans 14 residues. For the CDR3, the DNA is TGTGCCATCAGTGCGCAGGGTTCGAACACTGAAGCTTTCTTT. This sequence encodes CAISAQGSNTEAFF.

The chain has TRBV18 and TRBJ2-7, with D possibly TRBD1 on 6 matching bases. The CDR3 totals 14 residues. Germline V gene lookup returns CDR1 KGHSH and CDR2 LQKENI. The V end was cut by 0 bases, the J end by 5 bases, with 11 bases between. DNA of the CDR3: TGTGCCAGCTCACCACCAGGTACAGGGAACGAGCAGTACTTC. This gives the protein CASSPPGTGNEQYF.

The rearrangement links TRBV5-1 to TRBJ1-3; 8 positions match TRBD1. Germline values: CDR1 SGHRS, CDR2 YFSETQ. This CDR3 is built from 18 residues. V dropped 0 bases and J dropped 1; count of bases not matched to a gene: 9. CDR3 coding DNA: TGCGCCAGCAGCTTGGAAGGTTTGGGACAGGCTTCTGGAAACACCATATATTTT. It codes for CASSLEGLGQASGNTIYF.

The V and J genes are TRBV9 and TRBJ2-1, with D unclear. CDR3 length: 17 residues. Between the trimmed V and J ends, which lost 0 bases and 0 bases, there was a span of 13 bases. Germline CDR1 is SGDLS and CDR2 is YYNGEE. This chain's CDR3 is CASSVATRMSSYNEQFF. CDR3 DNA sequence: TGTGCCAGCAGCGTAGCTACGAGGATGAGCTCCTACAATGAGCAGTTCTTC.

The chain joins TRBV5-4 to TRBJ1-2; 11 bases fit TRBD1. V lost 3 bases, J lost 9 bases, and 10 bases stayed unmatched. This CDR3 region has 15 residues. Looked up from germline, CDR1 is SGHNT and CDR2 is YYREEE (reference sequence). This CDR3 reads CASSYRDRGTQSYTF. As DNA, the CDR3 is TGTGCCAGCAGCTACCGGGACAGGGGGACACAGAGCTACACCTTC. The variable domain in full, completed from reference TRBV5-4 and TRBJ1-2, reads ETGVTQSPTHLIKTRGQQVTLRCSSQSGHNTVSWYQQALGQGPQFIFQYYREEENGRGNFPPRFSGLQFPNYSSELNVNALELDDSALYLCASSYRDRGTQSYTFGSGTRLTVV.

This chain links TRBV7-9 with TRBJ2-3; 8 bases are shared with TRBD2. CDR3 length equals 15 residues. Losses at the gene ends were 2 bases for V and 2 bases for J; bases not matched to a gene: 3. Per the germline V gene, CDR1 is SEHNR and CDR2 is FQNEAQ (reference sequence). This chain's CDR3 is CASSLTSGTTDTQYF. CDR3 nucleotides: TGTGCCAGCAGCTTAACTAGCGGAACCACAGATACGCAGTATTTT.

This sequence joins TRBV2 and TRBJ2-1; 12 bases line up with TRBD2. The germline V gene encodes CDR1 SNHLY and CDR2 FYNNEI. V dropped 5 bases and J dropped 9; count of bases not matched to a gene: 8. The CDR3 runs to 15 residues. Written as DNA, the CDR3 is TGTGCCAGCAGTATGACTAGCGGGAGAATTGCTGAGCAGTTCTTC. Translated: CASSMTSGRIAEQFF.

The V call is TRBV2, the J call TRBJ1-5, with D unclear. The CDR3 is 15 amino acids. V shed 5 bases and J shed 5 bases, with 16 bases lying between them. The germline V gene has CDR1 SNHLY and CDR2 FYNNEI. The CDR3 here is CASSFRESRDQPQHF. The CDR3 DNA is TGTGCCAGCAGTTTTCGGGAGTCCCGGGATCAGCCCCAGCATTTT.

The chain uses TRBV15 and TRBJ2-7; TRBD2 might be the D (7 bases). This CDR3 is built from 14 residues. V was cut by 1 base and J by 7 bases, with 14 bases left in between. Germline CDR1 is LNHNV and CDR2 is YYDKDF (reference sequence). The CDR3 reads CATSRVRGRGEQYF. The CDR3 DNA is TGTGCCACCAGCAGAGTTAGGGGGAGGGGGGAGCAGTACTTC.

V usage is TRBV12-5 and J usage is TRBJ2-5, with 10 bases aligning to TRBD2. Germline values: CDR1 LGHNT, CDR2 FRNRAP. The CDR3 has 17 residues. With V trimmed by 1 base and J by 5 bases, 10 bases remained unmatched. The CDR3 spells CASGLGSGGLGRETQYF. In DNA form, the CDR3 reads TGTGCTAGTGGTTTGGGTAGCGGGGGGTTAGGTAGGGAGACCCAGTACTTC.

This chain connects TRBV4-2 to TRBJ1-2; TRBD1 matches 9 bases. CDR1 is LGHNA, CDR2 YNFKEQ, per germline. The V and J ends lost 4 bases and 4 bases, in that order; junction bases with no gene match: 4. The CDR3 has 14 amino acids. DNA for the CDR3: TGTGCCAGCAGCCCTGGACAGGGGAGCTATGGCTACACCTTC. Encoded protein: CASSPGQGSYGYTF.

The chain couples TRBV19 to TRBJ1-1, with unresolved D. Between the trimmed V and J ends, which lost 5 bases and 0 bases, there was a span of 10 bases. The CDR3 sequence is 14 residues long. CDR1 is LNHDA and CDR2 is SQIVND in the germline V gene (reference sequence). The DNA of the CDR3 is TGTGCCAGTAGTTTTTCCCTTATGAACACTGAAGCTTTCTTT. Translating gives CASSFSLMNTEAFF.